This TCR beta chain was profiled in a study of blood T cells in healthy people across ages. Points from the study as a whole: The fall in TCR beta diversity per million T cells was roughly linear with age.

The second PCR ran roughly 7 to 12 cycles with a sample-barcoded 5' primer and J-beta primers. TCRdb reprocessed the 5' RACE reads with MiXCR, giving one entry per CDR3 protein. Of roughly 2 million distinct CDR3 sequences listed, around 50% were seen once; the top ten hold around 2.1%. The CDR3 length is 15 residues. V was clipped by 6 bases and J by 2 bases, with 17 bases between them. Germline V gene sequence: CDR1 MDHEN, CDR2 SYDVKM. Concerning this clonotype: Its target is not known.

What was sequenced was blood. This TCR came from a woman in her thirties or forties in good health. This chain links TRBV28 with TRBJ2-7; D may be TRBD1 (5 bases). DNA for the CDR3: TGTGCCAGCAGCCCGCTGACAGTTCTTCCCTACGAGCAGTACTTC. Translating gives CASSPLTVLPYEQYF. Supplemented by reference TRBV28 and TRBJ2-7, the full variable domain reads DVKVTQSSRYLVKRTGEKVFLECVQDMDHENMFWYRQDPGLGLRLIYFSYDVKMKEKGDIPEGYSVSREKKERFSLILESASTNQTSMYLCASSPLTVLPYEQYFGPGTRLTVT.